This TCR beta chain appears in the sequencing data of a study of Ad26.COV2.S vaccination and SARS-CoV-2 variants (dated by TCRdb to the early 2020s). Study-level background: Vaccine-arm donors were drawn from COV1001, a multicentre, randomized, double-blind, placebo-controlled phase I-IIa trial of Ad26.COV2.S in healthy adults. Trial participants were randomized into five groups of five, in which low-dose or high-dose Ad26.COV2.S was given once or twice, or placebo was given on both occasions. The specificity and breadth of SARS-CoV-2-reactive T cell receptors after Ad26.COV2.S vaccination were assessed by TCRbeta repertoire sequencing. Dosing of Ad26.COV2.S was intramuscular, at either 5x10^10 or 1x10^11 viral particles, delivered as one shot or as two shots spaced 56 days apart. A total of approximately 30 samples were included in the TCR-sequenced set, comprising roughly 19 Ad26.COV2.S vaccine recipients, 5 placebo recipients and 8 SARS-CoV-2 convalescent individuals. Blinding of investigators to trial group allocation was maintained during experiments and outcome assessment.

As to this clone: Which antigen it targets is not known. No much larger clonotype is one base removed from it; base qualities were not supplied.

The immunoSEQ Assay was used to sequence TCRbeta CDR3 regions. After extraction, genomic DNA underwent amplification by bias-controlled multiplex PCR, followed by high-throughput sequencing. The authors' analysis ran thus. To quantify the absolute abundance of every unique TCRbeta CDR3 region, sequences were collapsed and filtered. Usable DNA was measured by amplifying reference genes present in all nucleated cells, and TCRbeta template counts were normalized to that usable DNA to estimate T cell fraction. Repertoire TCRs were annotated as SARS-CoV-2-specific when V gene, CDR3 amino acid sequence and J gene were exactly matched to a known reactive TCR set. MIRA supplied the reference SARS-CoV-2 TCR set, which was filtered for enrichment in COVID-19-positive ImmuneCODE repertoires so that public or cross-reactive TCRs were removed. Using the MIRA antigens, annotated TCRs were further analysed by specific ORF or by position within an ORF. Depth was the summed frequency of annotated unique rearrangements, while breadth was defined as annotated unique rearrangements over total unique productive rearrangements. TCR breadth was compared between groups using two-sided Wilcoxon rank-sum tests. TCRdb took this table from immuneACCESS and kept in-frame rearrangements with V and J called. Such tables lack part of the clones; where checked against another copy, unresolved V genes explain under half of the gap, and the rest is unexplained. The D gene and trimming were derived from the DNA, and the V and J assignments and clone size from that table. This sample lists some 400,000 clones; approximately 91% were detected once. The ten largest account for approximately 1.9% of the sample.

In light of the paper, this sample's treatment or condition label describes: over 15 received Ad26.COV2.S at low or high dose, single or two shots; about 5 received placebo; per-sample allocation not given. For vaccine and placebo recipients, the sequenced repertoires came from samples collected on day 63 after the first injection. In Cohort 1b, roughly 26 adults aged 18-55 years were enrolled at a single site in Boston, USA, between 29 July and 7 August 2020. Ad26.COV2.S was a replication-incompetent adenovirus type 26 vector that expressed a prefusion-stabilized SARS-CoV-2 spike protein derived from the original Wuhan strain. Results the study describes overall, beyond this receptor: The study was not powered to compare responses between vaccine doses or regimens. It was noted by the authors that total T cell responses may have been underestimated by the TCR breadth and depth analyses. Compared with placebo recipients, Ad26.COV2.S recipients showed higher spike-specific TCR breadth (P = 0.0014). Non-spike TCR breadth was comparable between vaccine and placebo recipients, consistent with the vaccine containing only spike. After vaccination, spike-specific CD8+ and CD4+ T cell responses were reported to show substantial breadth.

This specimen consisted of peripheral blood, obtained in a trial of Ad26.COV2.S vaccine versus placebo. This sequence was found in a person aged 18-65 years who received the Ad26.COV2.S COVID-19 vaccine or a placebo.

The nucleotide sequence reads as follows: TGTGCCAGCAGCCGGACTAGCGGGAGAAACACCGGGGAGCTGTTTTTT. The encoded protein is CASSRTSGRNTGELFF. The sequence joins TRBV14 to TRBJ2-2; TRBD2 fits 13 bases in the junction. Reading the germline V gene gives CDR1 SGHDN and CDR2 FVKESK. Including the terminal cysteine and phenylalanine, the CDR3 comprises 16 residues. Kept here is only the CDR3 DNA, which spans 48 bases and is read in frame from base 1. V has 4 bases trimmed and J has 2 bases trimmed; junction bases matching no gene number 1.